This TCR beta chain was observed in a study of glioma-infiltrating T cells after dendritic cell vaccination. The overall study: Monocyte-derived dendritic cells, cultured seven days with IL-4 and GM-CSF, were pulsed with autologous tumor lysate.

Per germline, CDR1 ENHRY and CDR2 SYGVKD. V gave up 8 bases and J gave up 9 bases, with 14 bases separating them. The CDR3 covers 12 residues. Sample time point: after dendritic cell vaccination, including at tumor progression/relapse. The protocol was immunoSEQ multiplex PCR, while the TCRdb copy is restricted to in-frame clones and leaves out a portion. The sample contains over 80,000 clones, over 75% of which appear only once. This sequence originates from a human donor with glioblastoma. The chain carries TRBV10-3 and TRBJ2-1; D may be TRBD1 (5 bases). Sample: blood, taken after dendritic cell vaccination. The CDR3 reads CAIPRAVREQFF. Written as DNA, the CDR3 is TGTGCCATCCCCAGGGCCGTCCGTGAGCAGTTCTTC.